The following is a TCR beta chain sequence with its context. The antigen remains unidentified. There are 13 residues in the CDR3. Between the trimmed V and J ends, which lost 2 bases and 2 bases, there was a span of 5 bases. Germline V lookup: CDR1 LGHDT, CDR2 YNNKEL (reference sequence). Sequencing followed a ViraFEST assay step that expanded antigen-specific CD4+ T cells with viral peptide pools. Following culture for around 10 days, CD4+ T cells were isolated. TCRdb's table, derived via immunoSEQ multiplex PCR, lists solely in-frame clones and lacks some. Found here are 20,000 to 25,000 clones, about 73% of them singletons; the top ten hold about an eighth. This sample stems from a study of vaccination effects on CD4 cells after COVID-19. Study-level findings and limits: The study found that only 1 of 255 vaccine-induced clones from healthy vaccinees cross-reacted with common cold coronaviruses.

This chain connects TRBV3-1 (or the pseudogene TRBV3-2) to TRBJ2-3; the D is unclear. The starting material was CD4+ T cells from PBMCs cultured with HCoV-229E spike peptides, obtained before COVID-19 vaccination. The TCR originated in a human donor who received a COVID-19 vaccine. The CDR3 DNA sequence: TGTGCCAGCAGCCAACAAATCACAGATACGCAGTATTTT. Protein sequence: CASSQQITDTQYF.